These T cell receptor beta chains were read from a single sample in a study of blood T cells in healthy people across ages. TCRdb re-derived calls from the 5' RACE reads in MiXCR, one entry per CDR3 protein. Here the sample spans 450,000 to 600,000 distinct CDR3 sequences, about 29% being singletons. The sample also formed part of further work on T cells of mothers and their children.

Sequenced: blood. All receptors come from a boy between 2 and 15 years old in good health. Each CDR3 is given with its conserved first and last residue. A D gene is named only where the DNA matches it firmly. Where a row states a size, it is once, few, many or the class of an expanded clone; other rows omit it.

abundance	v_gene	j_gene	d_gene	CDR3aa	CDR3nt
few	TRBV20-1	TRBJ1-4	.	CSAGDLGSEKLFF	TGCAGTGCTGGGGACCTCGGGAGTGAAAAACTGTTTTTT
.	TRBV20-1	TRBJ2-1	.	CSAREGGALSMNEQFF	TGCAGTGCTAGAGAGGGGGGGGCCCTTTCTATGAATGAGCAGTTCTTC
.	TRBV5-1	TRBJ2-3	TRBD1	CASRRGQGTSTDTQYF	TGCGCCAGCAGAAGGGGACAGGGGACGAGCACAGATACGCAGTATTTT
.	TRBV20-1	TRBJ2-6	.	CSARERGTGANVLTF	TGCAGTGCTAGAGAGCGCGGGACTGGGGCCAACGTCCTGACTTTC
.	TRBV12-3/TRBV12-4	TRBJ2-5	TRBD2	CASSLGLAGGEVGETQYF	TGTGCCAGCAGTTTAGGGCTAGCGGGAGGGGAAGTTGGAGAGACCCAGTACTTC
.	TRBV4-1	TRBJ2-2	TRBD1	CASSLGQGVTGELFF	TGCGCCAGCAGCCTAGGACAGGGGGTCACCGGGGAGCTGTTTTTT
.	TRBV6-6	TRBJ1-4	.	CASRRPEYNEKLFF	TGTGCCAGCAGACGACCCGAATATAATGAAAAACTGTTTTTT
.	TRBV5-1	TRBJ2-2	.	CASSLGPRDPYTGELFF	TGCGCCAGCAGCTTGGGGCCCCGGGACCCATACACCGGGGAGCTGTTTTTT
.	TRBV9	TRBJ2-2	.	CASSVVAVTGELFF	TGTGCCAGCAGCGTAGTGGCAGTCACCGGGGAGCTGTTTTTT
.	TRBV12-5	TRBJ1-1	.	CASGWNLQGNTEAFF	TGTGCTAGTGGTTGGAACCTACAGGGTAACACTGAAGCTTTCTTT
.	TRBV7-3	TRBJ1-2	TRBD1	CASSSGTGMSGYTF	TGTGCCAGCAGCTCCGGGACAGGGATGAGTGGCTACACCTTC
.	TRBV13	TRBJ1-2	.	CASSPGAGDLYGYTF	TGTGCCAGCAGCCCGGGGGCGGGGGACCTCTATGGCTACACCTTC
.	TRBV6-2/TRBV6-3	TRBJ2-7	.	CATAGAKHPGYEQYF	TGTGCCACCGCAGGGGCAAAACACCCAGGATACGAGCAGTACTTC
few	TRBV12-3/TRBV12-4	TRBJ1-1	.	CASKGGLDTEAFF	TGTGCCAGTAAAGGAGGGCTAGACACTGAAGCTTTCTTT
few	TRBV12-3/TRBV12-4	TRBJ2-7	TRBD2	CASSEGGGSEQYF	TGTGCCAGCAGTGAGGGCGGCGGGAGCGAGCAGTACTTC
.	TRBV12-3/TRBV12-4	TRBJ1-2	.	CASSLSSSSPYGYTF	TGTGCCAGCAGTTTATCGTCCAGTTCGCCCTATGGCTACACCTTC
.	TRBV7-2	TRBJ1-2	TRBD1	CASSFSGTGSGYTF	TGTGCCAGCAGCTTTAGCGGGACAGGGTCTGGCTACACCTTC
few	TRBV20-1	TRBJ2-5	TRBD2	CSASDGGEETQYF	TGCAGTGCTAGTGACGGGGGGGAAGAGACCCAGTACTTC
.	TRBV5-1	TRBJ1-2	TRBD1	CASSLGQGAAGYTF	TGCGCCAGCAGCTTAGGTCAGGGGGCAGCTGGCTACACCTTC
few	TRBV27	TRBJ2-1	TRBD2	CASSQRLAGVGEQFF	TGTGCCAGCAGTCAAAGGTTAGCGGGAGTTGGTGAGCAGTTCTTC
few	TRBV7-9	TRBJ1-4	.	CASSPGVGHEKLFF	TGTGCCAGCAGCCCGGGGGTTGGGCATGAAAAACTGTTTTTT
many	TRBV6-6	TRBJ2-5	TRBD2	CASSSRTSGSWRAWETQYF	TGTGCCAGCAGTTCCCGGACTAGCGGGAGTTGGAGAGCGTGGGAGACCCAGTACTTC
.	TRBV24-1	TRBJ1-4	.	CAATIAPYRDKF	TGTGCCGCCACCATCGCCCCCTACAGGGACAAATTT
.	TRBV3-1	TRBJ2-7	TRBD1	CATKDSGTGANEQYF	TGTGCCACTAAAGACTCCGGGACAGGGGCAAACGAGCAGTACTTC
.	TRBV5-1	TRBJ1-1	.	CASNGGDGRRNTEAFF	TGCGCCAGCAATGGAGGGGACGGCCGCCGGAACACTGAAGCTTTCTTT
few	TRBV10-3	TRBJ1-1	.	CAISENTEAFF	TGTGCCATCAGTGAGAACACTGAAGCTTTCTTT
.	TRBV12-3/TRBV12-4	TRBJ2-7	TRBD1	CASSQTGGAFHEQYF	TGTGCCAGCAGTCAAACAGGGGGCGCTTTCCACGAGCAGTACTTC
few	TRBV10-3	TRBJ2-7	.	CAISGAPREQYF	TGCGCCATCAGTGGGGCCCCCAGGGAGCAGTACTTC
many	TRBV3-1	TRBJ2-7	TRBD2	CASRTSGSYEQYF	TGTGCCAGCAGGACTAGCGGGAGCTACGAGCAGTACTTC
.	TRBV20-1	TRBJ2-1	.	CSARDRVNYNEQFF	TGCAGTGCTAGAGACAGGGTAAACTACAATGAGCAGTTCTTC
few	TRBV30	TRBJ2-7	TRBD2	CAWTRTSGTYEQYF	TGTGCCTGGACAAGGACTAGCGGGACCTACGAGCAGTACTTC
.	TRBV4-2	TRBJ2-3	TRBD2	CASSQGGGADTQYF	TGTGCCAGCAGCCAAGGCGGGGGGGCGGATACGCAGTATTTT
.	TRBV3-1	TRBJ2-3	.	CASSQDSADTQYF	TGTGCCAGCAGCCAAGATTCTGCAGATACGCAGTATTTT